The rows below give T cell receptor beta chains drawn from one sample of a study of PD-1 blockade in mismatch repair-deficient tumors. Here immunoSEQ multiplex PCR was the method, and the copy in TCRdb shows in-frame clones only, minus some. The sample consists of 15,000 to 20,000 clones, 84% of them appearing once. Sample: PBMCs, taken before pembrolizumab treatment. The source of these receptors is an adult with mismatch repair-deficient cancer. CDR3s include the opening cysteine and the closing phenylalanine or tryptophan. The D gene is left open where the match is weak. Not every row has a clone size; where given, it reads once, few, many or a size class.

v_gene: TRBV4-2
abundance: .
j_gene: TRBJ2-4
d_gene: .
CDR3aa: CASSPGGMGLTAKNIQYF
CDR3nt: TGTGCCAGCAGCCCAGGGGGGATGGGGCTCACTGCCAAAAACATTCAGTACTTC

v_gene: TRBV4-1
abundance: .
j_gene: TRBJ2-2
d_gene: TRBD2
CDR3aa: CASSQGGSGKGANTGELFF
CDR3nt: TGCGCCAGCAGCCAAGGAGGTAGCGGGAAAGGTGCGAACACCGGGGAGCTGTTTTTT

v_gene: TRBV28
abundance: .
j_gene: TRBJ2-6
d_gene: .
CDR3aa: CASSLWAGEGTGANVLTF
CDR3nt: TGTGCCAGCAGTTTATGGGCCGGTGAGGGAACTGGGGCCAACGTCCTGACTTTC

v_gene: TRBV9
abundance: .
j_gene: TRBJ1-3
d_gene: .
CDR3aa: CASSVRDPDSGNTIYF
CDR3nt: TGTGCCAGCAGCGTCCGGGACCCAGACTCTGGAAACACCATATATTTT

v_gene: TRBV7-5
abundance: .
j_gene: TRBJ2-7
d_gene: .
CDR3aa: CVRSCWTSGRYEQYF
CDR3nt: TGTGTCAGAAGCTGTTGGACTAGCGGGAGGTACGAGCAGTACTTC

v_gene: TRBV4-2
abundance: .
j_gene: TRBJ2-5
d_gene: .
CDR3aa: CASSGVTNQETQYF
CDR3nt: TGTGCCAGCAGCGGGGTAACGAACCAAGAGACCCAGTACTTC

v_gene: TRBV19
abundance: .
j_gene: TRBJ2-2
d_gene: TRBD2
CDR3aa: CASSIGTSGTSTGELFF
CDR3nt: TGTGCCAGTAGTATCGGGACTAGCGGGACCTCGACCGGGGAGCTGTTTTTT

v_gene: TRBV27
abundance: once
j_gene: TRBJ1-6
d_gene: .
CDR3aa: CASTIRGLNSPLHF
CDR3nt: TGTGCCAGCACCATCCGGGGATTGAATTCACCCCTCCACTTT

v_gene: TRBV27
abundance: few
j_gene: TRBJ1-5
d_gene: .
CDR3aa: CASRQAWQGHQPQHF
CDR3nt: TGTGCCAGCCGGCAGGCGTGGCAGGGGCATCAGCCCCAGCATTTT

v_gene: TRBV5-1
abundance: once
j_gene: TRBJ2-1
d_gene: .
CDR3aa: CASSPIPGNNEQFF
CDR3nt: TGCGCCAGCAGCCCGATCCCGGGCAACAATGAGCAGTTCTTC

v_gene: TRBV19
abundance: .
j_gene: TRBJ2-3
d_gene: TRBD2
CDR3aa: CASSIGTTTDTQYF
CDR3nt: TGTGCCAGTAGTATCGGGACTACCACAGATACGCAGTATTTT

v_gene: TRBV7-9
abundance: .
j_gene: TRBJ2-5
d_gene: .
CDR3aa: CASSPGGTQYF
CDR3nt: TGTGCCAGCAGCCCGGGTGGGACCCAGTACTTC

v_gene: TRBV19
abundance: .
j_gene: TRBJ1-1
d_gene: TRBD1
CDR3aa: CASSHRGRVTEAFF
CDR3nt: TGTGCCAGTAGTCACAGGGGGCGGGTCACTGAAGCTTTCTTT

v_gene: TRBV6-1
abundance: .
j_gene: TRBJ2-3
d_gene: TRBD2
CDR3aa: CASSEVAGGADTQYF
CDR3nt: TGTGCCAGCAGTGAAGTGGCGGGAGGGGCAGATACGCAGTATTTT

v_gene: TRBV25-1
abundance: .
j_gene: TRBJ2-3
d_gene: .
CDR3aa: CASSECYGGGTDTQYF
CDR3nt: TGTGCCAGCAGTGAATGTTATGGGGGCGGCACAGATACGCAGTATTTT

v_gene: TRBV7-8
abundance: .
j_gene: TRBJ2-7
d_gene: TRBD2
CDR3aa: CASSLGTSGMGEQYF
CDR3nt: TGTGCCAGCAGCTTAGGGACTAGCGGGATGGGGGAGCAGTACTTC

v_gene: TRBV4-1
abundance: .
j_gene: TRBJ2-6
d_gene: .
CDR3aa: CASSQAHSFSGANVLTF
CDR3nt: TGCGCCAGCAGCCAAGCCCACAGCTTCTCTGGGGCCAACGTCCTGACTTTC

v_gene: TRBV2
abundance: .
j_gene: TRBJ2-5
d_gene: .
CDR3aa: CASSWDGGNQETQYF
CDR3nt: TGTGCCAGCAGTTGGGACGGGGGAAATCAAGAGACCCAGTACTTC

v_gene: TRBV9
abundance: .
j_gene: TRBJ2-5
d_gene: TRBD1
CDR3aa: CASSVGGQGKETQYF
CDR3nt: TGTGCCAGCAGCGTAGGGGGACAGGGGAAAGAGACCCAGTACTTC

v_gene: TRBV19
abundance: .
j_gene: TRBJ2-2
d_gene: .
CDR3aa: CASRDLSNTGELFF
CDR3nt: TGTGCCAGTAGGGACTTGTCGAACACCGGGGAGCTGTTTTTT

v_gene: TRBV30
abundance: .
j_gene: TRBJ1-1
d_gene: TRBD1
CDR3aa: CAWSAERDRVFTEAFF
CDR3nt: TGTGCCTGGAGTGCCGAACGGGACAGGGTTTTCACTGAAGCTTTCTTT

v_gene: TRBV11-2
abundance: .
j_gene: TRBJ1-1
d_gene: .
CDR3aa: CASSLWRVPAFF
CDR3nt: TGTGCCAGCAGCTTATGGCGAGTACCTGCTTTCTTT

v_gene: TRBV7-9
abundance: .
j_gene: TRBJ2-1
d_gene: TRBD2
CDR3aa: CASSLGGSEQFF
CDR3nt: TGTGCCAGCAGCTTGGGCGGGAGTGAGCAGTTCTTC

v_gene: TRBV29-1
abundance: .
j_gene: TRBJ2-3
d_gene: .
CDR3aa: CSVPTSSSTDTQYF
CDR3nt: TGCAGCGTCCCAACTAGCAGTAGCACAGATACGCAGTATTTT

v_gene: TRBV6-4
abundance: .
j_gene: TRBJ2-1
d_gene: TRBD1
CDR3aa: CASSDGTGGNEQFF
CDR3nt: TGTGCCAGCAGTGACGGGACAGGGGGCAATGAGCAGTTCTTC

v_gene: TRBV4-3
abundance: .
j_gene: TRBJ2-6
d_gene: .
CDR3aa: CASSQETGTANVLTF
CDR3nt: TGCGCCAGCAGCCAAGAGACAGGCACCGCCAACGTCCTGACTTTC

v_gene: TRBV6-6
abundance: once
j_gene: TRBJ2-7
d_gene: .
CDR3aa: CASSLPQGYEQYF
CDR3nt: TGTGCCAGCAGCCTACCCCAGGGTTACGAGCAGTACTTC